Detailed here is one T cell receptor beta chain. The specificity of this receptor is unknown. No base quality values were provided; no much bigger clone lies one nucleotide off. TCRbeta CDR3 regions were amplified from genomic DNA using the immunoSEQ Assay, a bias-controlled multiplex PCR. The study's own analysis went as follows. Within the assay, amplification of reference gene primers was used to estimate how many nucleated cells each sample contained. To quantify the absolute abundance of each unique TCRbeta CDR3 rearrangement, sequence reads were collapsed and filtered. For each sample, productive Simpson clonality was calculated as the square root of Simpson's diversity index across productive rearrangements. Imported from immuneACCESS, the table was reduced by TCRdb to in-frame sequences with V and J called. These copies leave out some clones; in studies compared against another copy, an unresolved V gene accounts for under half, and the cause of the remainder is not known. V and J calls and clone size are as listed in that table; D and trimming were resolved from the DNA. This sample comprises about 120,000 clones, less than 90% of them detected only once. The ten largest clones represent approximately 10% of the sample.

These data belong to a study of blood T cell repertoires in COVID-19 (TCRdb year 2020). Broadly, across the study: Samples from collaborators originated in the United States, Italy and Spain and spanned both the acute and convalescent phases of COVID-19. The material from the prospective study consisted of cDNA or gDNA derived from T cells, B-cell-depleted T cells, or PBMCs. The dataset comprised deeply sampled blood TCRbeta repertoires from subjects exposed to, actively infected with, or recovered from COVID-19. The repertoires were released in a freely available public database meant as a resource for research on the immune response to SARS-CoV-2. Samples came from the ongoing ImmuneRACE study (first 160 participants) plus 1,254 subjects from 6 global collaborators. Sample metadata almost always included a de-identified subject ID, COVID-19 status, age in years and sex. HLA class I and class II types, where available, came from metadata supplied by the sample provider rather than from assay-based typing.

Each collaborating institution followed its own protocols to collect whole blood in K2EDTA tubes. For TCRbeta analysis, collaborators shipped samples as frozen whole blood, isolated PBMCs, or DNA extracted from either of those sample types. CDR1 and CDR2 (LGHNA, YNFKEQ) derive from the germline V gene. For this chain, trimming is 0 bases at the V end and 1 base at the J end, and the number of junction bases without a gene match is 7. Its CDR3 holds 17 amino acids, cysteine through phenylalanine. Only the CDR3 DNA stays, 51 bases, in frame from base 1. Findings and caveats that apply to the study as a whole: Clinical and demographic metadata were provided uncurated, with the amount varying by source and participant.

This chain joins TRBV4-2 to TRBJ2-3, and TRBD2 matches 7 of the central bases. Sequencing was carried out using peripheral blood. This receptor was obtained from an older man with acute or convalescent COVID-19. The encoded CDR3 is CASSQEPMAGGTDTQYF. In nucleotides, the sequence is TGTGCCAGCAGCCAAGAGCCCATGGCGGGGGGCACAGATACGCAGTATTTT.